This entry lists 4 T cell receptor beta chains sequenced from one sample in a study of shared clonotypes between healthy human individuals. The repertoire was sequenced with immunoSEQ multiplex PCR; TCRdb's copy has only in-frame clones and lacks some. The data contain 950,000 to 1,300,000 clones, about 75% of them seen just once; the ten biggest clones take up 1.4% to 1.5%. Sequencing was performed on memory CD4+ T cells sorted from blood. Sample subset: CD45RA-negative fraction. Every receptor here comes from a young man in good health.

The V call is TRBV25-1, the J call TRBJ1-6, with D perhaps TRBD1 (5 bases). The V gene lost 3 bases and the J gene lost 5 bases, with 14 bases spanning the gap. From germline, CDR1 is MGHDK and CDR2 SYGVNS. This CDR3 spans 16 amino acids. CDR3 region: CASSEKGTRHNSPLHF. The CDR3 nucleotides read TGTGCCAGCAGTGAGAAGGGGACTCGTCATAATTCACCCCTCCACTTT.

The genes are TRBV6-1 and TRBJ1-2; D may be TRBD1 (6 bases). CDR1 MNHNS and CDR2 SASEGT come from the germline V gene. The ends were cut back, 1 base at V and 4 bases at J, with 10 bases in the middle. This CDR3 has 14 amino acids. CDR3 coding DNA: TGTGCCAGCAGTGAAGGGGGGCGGGTCTATGGCTACACCTTC. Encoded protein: CASSEGGRVYGYTF.

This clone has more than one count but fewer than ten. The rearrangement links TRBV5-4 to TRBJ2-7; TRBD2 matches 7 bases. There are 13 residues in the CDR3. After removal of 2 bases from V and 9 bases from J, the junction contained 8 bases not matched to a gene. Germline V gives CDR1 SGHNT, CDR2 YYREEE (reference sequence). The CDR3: CASSFIGGNGQYF. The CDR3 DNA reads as TGTGCCAGCAGCTTTATCGGGGGGAACGGGCAGTACTTC.

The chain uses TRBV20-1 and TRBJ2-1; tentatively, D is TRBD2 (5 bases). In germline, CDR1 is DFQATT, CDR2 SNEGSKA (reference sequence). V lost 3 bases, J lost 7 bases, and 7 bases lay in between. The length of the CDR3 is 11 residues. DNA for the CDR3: TGCAGTGCTAGTCGGGGAAATGAGCAGTTCTTC. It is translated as CSASRGNEQFF.